This T cell receptor (beta chain) was sequenced during a study of T cell repertoires in cytomegalovirus infection. Study-level findings and limits: There were carriers of CMV plus the relevant HLA, and cumulative public TCR beta family frequency identified them.

TCRdb reprocessed the reads via MiXCR and lists one record per CDR3 protein. This sample has approximately 750,000 distinct CDR3 sequences, with 35% found just once. CDR3 length: 12 residues. Per the germline V gene, CDR1 is MNHEY and CDR2 is SVGEGT. Trimming cost V 5 bases and J 11 bases, with 12 bases left between them. This clonotype was recorded a few times. The antigen remains undetermined. The rearrangement links TRBV6-2 or TRBV6-3 to TRBJ1-4; D may be TRBD1 (5 bases). Sample: PBMCs. The clonotype originates from a human donor in good health (CMV status not recorded). Some clones in this sample may be carry-over from other donors' samples. The CDR3 sequence: CASSLLQGKLFF. Written as DNA, the CDR3 is TGTGCCAGCAGTCTCCTCCAGGGTAAACTGTTTTTT.